Included here is one T cell receptor beta chain sequence, with context. Its specificity is unknown. The sample is drawn from a study of T cell repertoires in cytomegalovirus infection. The wider study: Well-studied HLA-B-restricted epitopes and recently identified HLA-C-restricted epitopes of CMV were both used in the study. CMV infection together with matching HLA type was indicated by public TCR beta signatures. Whole-study results and caveats: There were HLA-C-restricted CMV-specific TCR beta clonotypes dominating the ex vivo response. Summed frequency of public TCR beta families distinguished CMV carriers with the relevant HLA.

With 3 bases removed from V and 7 bases from J, the gap between germline ends came to 16 bases. This CDR3 is built from 15 residues. TCRdb redid the calling of the reads with MiXCR, one entry per CDR3 protein. Of fewer than 1,000,000 distinct CDR3 sequences listed, roughly 31% are singletons. The chain uses TRBV12-3 or TRBV12-4 and TRBJ1-5; unclear D gene. This specimen was cultured CD8+ T cells from PBMCs, taken from culture after CMV antigen stimulation. This sequence originates from a human donor in good health (CMV status not recorded). Some clones in this sample may be carry-over from other donors' samples. CDR3 residues: CASSFFPEGSQPQHF. The CDR3 coding sequence is TGTGCCAGCAGTTTCTTCCCAGAAGGGAGCCAGCCCCAGCATTTT.